Shown below are 2 T cell receptor beta chains from a single sample sequenced in a study of T cells in Graves' hyperthyroidism and ophthalmopathy (dated by TCRdb to about 2019). The library was made by multiplex PCR. The listed sequencing device is Illumina HiSeq 2000. Amplification of TCR beta CDR3 regions was carried out from RNA transcripts. The first round of RT-PCR for the TCR CDR3 was performed with the HTBI primer set and the Qiagen OneStep RT-PCR kit. TCRdb passed the public sequencing reads through fastp at Q25 and MiXCR, retaining productive beta sequences. Rows are combined by CDR3 protein, so each entry shows the most common genes and DNA. This sample comprises approximately 620,000 distinct CDR3 sequences, about a sixth of them detected only once. The ten top clones hold approximately 3.5% of the sample. The material sequenced was blood. Source of these receptors: a woman aged 35 to 49 with Graves' ophthalmopathy.

This clonotype came up many times. V usage is TRBV2 and J usage is TRBJ2-3, with D uncertain. The CDR3 is 13 residues long. V was clipped by 4 bases and J by 3 bases, with 8 bases between them. From germline, CDR1 is SNHLY and CDR2 FYNNEI. Here the CDR3 DNA reads TGTGCCAGCAGTGCGAACCCTACAGATACGCAGTATTTT. Its protein product is CASSANPTDTQYF. Filled out from reference TRBV2 and TRBJ2-3, the complete variable domain reads EPEVTQTPSHQVTQMGQEVILRCVPISNHLYFYWYRQILGQKVEFLVSFYNNEISEKSEIFDDQFSVERPDGSNFTLKIRSTKLEDSAMYFCASSANPTDTQYFGPGTRLTVL.

The chain joins TRBV20-1 to TRBJ1-3; the match to TRBD1 covers 7 bases. V lost 5 bases, J lost 0 bases, and 1 base stayed unmatched. In germline, CDR1 is DFQATT, CDR2 SNEGSKA (reference sequence). The CDR3 extends over 13 amino acids. The CDR3 nucleotides are TGCAGTGCTCAGGGGGTCTCTGGAAACACCATATATTTT. As protein: CSAQGVSGNTIYF.